The TCR beta chain described here comes from a study of OX40 agonist ivuxolimab in advanced cancers. Study-wide background: The study reported partial responses in three patients: one hepatocellular carcinoma, two cutaneous melanoma.

This clone occurred once. Assay: immunoSEQ multiplex PCR; the TCRdb copy retains only in-frame clones and omits some. The sample carries more than 55,000 clones, roughly 87% recorded once. The CDR3 spans 13 residues. Trimming shortened V by 4 bases and J by 5 bases, and 12 bases separated the two germline ends. In germline, CDR1 is SQVTM, CDR2 ANQGSEA. Autoimmune disease history or systemic immunosuppression excluded patients. The chain carries TRBV29-1 and TRBJ2-1; D unresolved. The sample consisted of CD4+ or CD8+ T cells sorted from blood, taken in a trial of the OX40 agonist ivuxolimab. This receptor was taken from an adult with an advanced solid tumor such as melanoma, head and neck, liver or kidney cancer. This chain's CDR3 is CSVVYGEDNEQFF. The CDR3 region has the DNA TGCAGCGTTGTATATGGCGAGGACAATGAGCAGTTCTTC.